This T cell receptor beta chain stems from a study of blood T cells in healthy people across ages. Background on the study: Capture via template switching afforded approximately one barcoded beta molecule per two T cells.

Primed by a sample-barcoded 5' primer and a J-beta primer mix, a second PCR proceeded for 7 to 11 cycles. Every molecule of cDNA carried a tag from a template-switch adaptor with 12 random nucleotides. In TCRdb, the 5' RACE reads were re-called with MiXCR into one record per CDR3 protein. The sample contains some 550,000 distinct CDR3 sequences, around half of which appear only once. Per the germline V gene, CDR1 is DFQATT and CDR2 is SNEGSKA (reference sequence). The CDR3 runs 15 residues. The V and J ends lost 0 bases and 3 bases, in that order; junction bases with no gene match: 5. This clonotype was seen more than once but under ten times. Donors were systemically healthy Caucasian individuals from Russia aged roughly 6 to 100 years. Each sample provided at least 6 micrograms of extracted total RNA.

The J gene is TRBJ2-7, the V gene TRBV20-1, with 10 bases fitting TRBD2. The sequenced sample consisted of blood. This sequence originates from an elderly man in good health. Here the CDR3 DNA reads TGCAGTGCTAGAGATTTTCTAGCGGGAGACTACGAGCAGTACTTC. Translating gives CSARDFLAGDYEQYF.